The TCR beta chain under discussion was sequenced for a study of T cell repertoires in cytomegalovirus infection. This clonotype was detected many times. Its antigen remains unknown. CDR3 length equals 14 residues. In germline, CDR1 is LNHDA, CDR2 SQIVND (reference sequence). Trimming pared 3 bases from V and 4 bases from J, leaving 12 bases between. MiXCR, run by TCRdb on the reads, gives a single entry per CDR3 protein. The table lists around 900,000 distinct CDR3 sequences, roughly a third of them singletons, with roughly 13% in the top ten. Study findings and constraints: Within the response measured ex vivo, HLA-C-restricted CMV-specific TCR beta clonotypes were dominant.

The clonotype originates from a human donor in good health (CMV status not recorded). Some clones in this sample may be carry-over from other donors' samples. This specimen consisted of cultured CD8+ T cells from PBMCs, obtained from culture after CMV antigen stimulation. The chain carries TRBV19 and TRBJ1-1; a possible D gene is TRBD1 (5 bases). The CDR3 DNA follows: TGTGCCAGTAGTATTGGGGGGAGAAGCACTGAAGCTTTCTTT. Translation gives CASSIGGRSTEAFF.